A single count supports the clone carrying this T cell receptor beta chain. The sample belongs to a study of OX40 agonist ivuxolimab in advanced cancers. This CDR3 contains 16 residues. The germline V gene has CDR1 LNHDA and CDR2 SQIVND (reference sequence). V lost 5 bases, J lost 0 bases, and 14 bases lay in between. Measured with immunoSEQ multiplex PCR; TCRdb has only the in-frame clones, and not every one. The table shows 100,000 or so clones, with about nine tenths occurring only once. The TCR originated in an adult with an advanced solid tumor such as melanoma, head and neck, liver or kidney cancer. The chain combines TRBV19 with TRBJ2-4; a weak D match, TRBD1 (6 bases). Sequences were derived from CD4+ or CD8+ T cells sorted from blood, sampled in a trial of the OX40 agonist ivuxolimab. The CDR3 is CASSVGTQKAKNIQYF. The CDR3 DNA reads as TGTGCCAGTAGTGTGGGGACACAGAAAGCCAAAAACATTCAGTACTTC.